This T cell receptor beta chain derives from a study of response to subunit inactivated influenza vaccine (dated by TCRdb to 2016 to 2018). For the study in its entirety: Deep quantitative T cell receptor repertoire profiling was used in the study to track responses to a trivalent subunit inactivated influenza vaccine.

This clonotype was recorded only once. It has no known antigen specificity. No base-level quality is on record; no much larger clone is a single base apart. On its own, one read is weak support. Broad study findings and their caveats: According to the authors, only a limited number of new T cells may be recruited by each seasonal influenza vaccination.

The library was produced with RT-PCR. Data came from an Illumina HiSeq 2500. TCRdb reanalyzed the raw reads on its own, using fastp at Q25 for trimming and MiXCR for clone calling, and kept in-frame beta chains. Each entry is one CDR3 protein sequence, shown with its most common DNA and genes. Here the sample has approximately 700,000 distinct CDR3 sequences; around 14% occur a single time. The ten largest make up around 10% of the sample. From its cysteine to its phenylalanine, the CDR3 spans 15 amino acids. Of the read, only the CDR3 DNA is kept; its 45 bases are in frame from base 1. CDR1 SEHNR and CDR2 FQNEAQ are derived from the germline V gene (reference sequence). V and J lose 0 bases and 7 bases, and a span of 15 bases separates them.

This receptor was taken from a man aged 45 to 65 who received an inactivated influenza vaccine. Donor details come from another sample of the same person, matched by shared clones. The sample consisted of PBMCs from blood, taken roughly 12 days after vaccination. Recombination connected TRBV7-9 to TRBJ2-5; the D gene is unclear. CDR3 region: CASSLAGSRSGTQYF. In nucleotide form, the sequence is TGTGCCAGCAGCTTAGCGGGGTCCCGCTCAGGGACCCAGTACTTC.